This record concerns one T cell receptor beta chain sequence. No antigen is known for it. The length of the CDR3 is 14 residues. The V end lost 0 bases, the J end lost 7 bases, and 12 bases lay between the germline ends. Germline CDR1 is LGHNA and CDR2 is YSLEER. This entry is derived from a study of T cell responses to AZD1222 COVID-19 vaccine. General study results and limits: Most donors were white British and more were female, and clonal diversity was possibly underestimated. Spike as a whole was targeted by vaccine-associated CD4 TCRs, dominant at 160-218 and 743-854. Reportedly, close to half of spike-specific TCRs are directed against unmutated variant regions. After the peak T cell response, and only then, were repertoires sampled.

The assay was immunoSEQ multiplex PCR, and TCRdb's table has in-frame clones only and misses some. The sample lists 150,000 to 200,000 clones; 85% to 95% were seen once. Sequencing used peripheral blood, obtained 28 days after the second AZD1222 dose. The receptor comes from an adult who received the AZD1222 COVID-19 vaccine. The V and J genes are TRBV4-3 and TRBJ1-2; TRBD1 might be the D (5 bases). The CDR3 is CASSQEGRVGGYTF. The CDR3 nucleotides are TGCGCCAGCAGCCAAGAAGGCAGGGTCGGTGGCTACACCTTC.